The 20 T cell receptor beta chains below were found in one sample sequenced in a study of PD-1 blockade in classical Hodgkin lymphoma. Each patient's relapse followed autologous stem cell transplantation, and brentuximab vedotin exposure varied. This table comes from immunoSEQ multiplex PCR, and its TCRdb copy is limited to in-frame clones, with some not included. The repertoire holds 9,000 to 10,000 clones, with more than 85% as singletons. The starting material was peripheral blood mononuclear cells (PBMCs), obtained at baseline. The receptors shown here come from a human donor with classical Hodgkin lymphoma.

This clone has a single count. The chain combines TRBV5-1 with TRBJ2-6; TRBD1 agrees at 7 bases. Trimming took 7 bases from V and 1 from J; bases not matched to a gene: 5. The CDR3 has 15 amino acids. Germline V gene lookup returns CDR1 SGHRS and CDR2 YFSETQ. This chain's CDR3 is CASRDRLSGANVLTF. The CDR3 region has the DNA TGCGCCAGCCGGGACAGACTTTCTGGGGCCAACGTCCTGACTTTC.

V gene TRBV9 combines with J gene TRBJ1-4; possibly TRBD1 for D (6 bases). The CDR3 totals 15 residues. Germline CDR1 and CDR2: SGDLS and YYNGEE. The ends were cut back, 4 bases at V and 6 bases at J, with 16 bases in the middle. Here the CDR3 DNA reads TGTGCCAGCAGCCCAAACGGGGGGCTTGATGAAAAACTGTTTTTT. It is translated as CASSPNGGLDEKLFF. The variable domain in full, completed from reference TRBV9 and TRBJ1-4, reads DSGVTQTPKHLITATGQRVTLRCSPRSGDLSVYWYQQSLDQGLQFLIQYYNGEERAKGNILERFSAQQFPDLHSELNLSSLELGDSALYFCASSPNGGLDEKLFFGSGTQLSVL.

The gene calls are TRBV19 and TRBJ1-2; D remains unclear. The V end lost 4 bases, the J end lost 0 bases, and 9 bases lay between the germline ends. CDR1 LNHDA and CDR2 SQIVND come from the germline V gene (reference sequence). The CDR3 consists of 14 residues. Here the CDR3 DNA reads TGTGCCAGTAGTACGACACTCACTAACTATGGCTACACCTTC. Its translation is CASSTTLTNYGYTF. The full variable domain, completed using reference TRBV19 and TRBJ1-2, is DGGITQSPKYLFRKEGQNVTLSCEQNLNHDAMYWYRQDPGQGLRLIYYSQIVNDFQKGDIAEGYSVSREKKESFPLTVTSAQKNPTAFYLCASSTTLTNYGYTFGSGTRLTVV.

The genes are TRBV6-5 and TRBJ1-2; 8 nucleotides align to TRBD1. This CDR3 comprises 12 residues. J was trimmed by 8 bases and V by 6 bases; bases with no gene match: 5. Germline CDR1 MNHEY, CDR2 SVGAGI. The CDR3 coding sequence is TGTGCCAGCAGCCCAGGGGGCTTGGGCTACACCTTC. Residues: CASSPGGLGYTF.

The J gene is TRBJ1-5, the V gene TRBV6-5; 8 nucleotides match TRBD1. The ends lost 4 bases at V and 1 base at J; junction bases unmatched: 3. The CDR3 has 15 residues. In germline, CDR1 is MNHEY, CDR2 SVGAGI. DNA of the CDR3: TGTGCCAGCAGTTGGGGGGACAGGAGCAATCAGCCCCAGCATTTT. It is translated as CASSWGDRSNQPQHF.

The CDR3: CASSLDSDTQYF. The CDR3 DNA is TGTGCCAGCAGCTTAGATTCCGATACGCAGTATTTT. The chain joins TRBV11-2 to TRBJ2-3; no firm D call. CDR3 length: 12 amino acids. V lost 0 bases, J lost 6 bases, and 4 bases lay in between. Germline values: CDR1 SGHAT, CDR2 FQNNGV.

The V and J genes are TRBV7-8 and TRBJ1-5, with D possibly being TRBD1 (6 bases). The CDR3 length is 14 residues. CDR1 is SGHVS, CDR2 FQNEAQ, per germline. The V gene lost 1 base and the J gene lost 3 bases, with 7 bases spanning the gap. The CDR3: CASSLGTVNQPQHF. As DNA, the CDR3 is TGTGCCAGCAGCTTAGGGACAGTCAATCAGCCCCAGCATTTT.

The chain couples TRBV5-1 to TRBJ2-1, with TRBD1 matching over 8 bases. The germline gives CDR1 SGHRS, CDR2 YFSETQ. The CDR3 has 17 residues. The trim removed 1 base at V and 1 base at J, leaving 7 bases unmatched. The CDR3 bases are TGCGCCAGCAGCTTGCTTCAGGGGGCAATTTCCTACAATGAGCAGTTCTTC. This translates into CASSLLQGAISYNEQFF.

CDR3 nucleotides: TGTGCCAGCAGTTACTCCTGGACAGGGATGGCCTATGGCTACACCTTC. Amino acid sequence: CASSYSWTGMAYGYTF. The V and J genes are TRBV6-5 and TRBJ1-2; TRBD1 matches at 8 bases. Looked up from germline, CDR1 is MNHEY and CDR2 is SVGAGI. CDR3 length equals 16 residues. The trim removed 0 bases at V and 4 bases at J, leaving 7 bases unmatched.

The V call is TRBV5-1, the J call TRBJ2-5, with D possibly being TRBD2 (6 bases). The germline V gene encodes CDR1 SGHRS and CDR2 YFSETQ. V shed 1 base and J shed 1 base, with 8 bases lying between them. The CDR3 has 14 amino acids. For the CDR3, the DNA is TGCGCCAGCAGCTTGTCGGGGGTCCAAGAGACCCAGTACTTC. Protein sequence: CASSLSGVQETQYF.

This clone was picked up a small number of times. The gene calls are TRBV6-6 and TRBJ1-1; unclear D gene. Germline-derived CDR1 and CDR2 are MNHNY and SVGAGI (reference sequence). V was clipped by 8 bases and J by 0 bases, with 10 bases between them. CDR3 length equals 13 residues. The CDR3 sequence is CASGAILNTEAFF. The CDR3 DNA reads TGTGCCAGCGGTGCCATATTGAACACTGAAGCTTTCTTT.

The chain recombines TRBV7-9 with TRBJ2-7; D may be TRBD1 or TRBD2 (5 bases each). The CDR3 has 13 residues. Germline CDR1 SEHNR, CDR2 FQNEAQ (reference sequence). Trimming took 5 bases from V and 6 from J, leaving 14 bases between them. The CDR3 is CASSKGTAREQYF. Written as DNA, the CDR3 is TGTGCCAGCAGCAAGGGGACGGCGCGCGAGCAGTACTTC.

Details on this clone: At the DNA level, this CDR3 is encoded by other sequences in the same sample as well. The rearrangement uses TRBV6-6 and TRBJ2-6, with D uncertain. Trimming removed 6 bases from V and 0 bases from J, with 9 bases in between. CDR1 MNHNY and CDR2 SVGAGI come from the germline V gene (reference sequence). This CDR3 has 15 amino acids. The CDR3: CASSRVGSGANVLTF. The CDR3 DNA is TGTGCCAGCAGCCGTGTGGGCTCTGGGGCCAACGTCCTGACTTTC.

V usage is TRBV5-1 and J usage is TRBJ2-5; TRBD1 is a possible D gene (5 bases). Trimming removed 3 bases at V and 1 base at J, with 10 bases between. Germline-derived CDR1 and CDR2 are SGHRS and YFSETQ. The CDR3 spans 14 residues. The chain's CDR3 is CASSSSTVQETQYF. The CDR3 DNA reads TGCGCCAGCAGCTCCTCGACAGTCCAAGAGACCCAGTACTTC.

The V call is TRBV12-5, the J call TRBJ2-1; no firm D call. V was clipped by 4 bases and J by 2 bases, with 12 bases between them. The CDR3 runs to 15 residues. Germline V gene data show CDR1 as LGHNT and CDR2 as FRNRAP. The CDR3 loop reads CASGSGRAAYNEQFF. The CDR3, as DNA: TGTGCTAGTGGTTCCGGAAGGGCGGCCTACAATGAGCAGTTCTTC.

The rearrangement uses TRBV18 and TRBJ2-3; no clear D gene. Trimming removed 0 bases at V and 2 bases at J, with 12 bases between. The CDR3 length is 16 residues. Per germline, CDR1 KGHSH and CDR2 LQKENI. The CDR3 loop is CASSPPKRVTTDTQYF. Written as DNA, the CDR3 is TGTGCCAGCTCACCACCGAAACGGGTCACCACAGATACGCAGTATTTT. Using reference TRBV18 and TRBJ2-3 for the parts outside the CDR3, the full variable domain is NAGVMQNPRHLVRRRGQEARLRCSPMKGHSHVYWYRQLPEEGLKFMVYLQKENIIDESGMPKERFSAEFPKEGPSILRIQQVVRGDSAAYFCASSPPKRVTTDTQYFGPGTRLTVL.

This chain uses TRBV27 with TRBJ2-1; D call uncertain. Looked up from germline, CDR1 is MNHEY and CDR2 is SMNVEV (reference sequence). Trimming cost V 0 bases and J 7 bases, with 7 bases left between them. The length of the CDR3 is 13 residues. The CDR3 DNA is TGTGCCAGCAGTTTATCTTGGGAAAATGAGCAGTTCTTC. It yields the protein CASSLSWENEQFF.

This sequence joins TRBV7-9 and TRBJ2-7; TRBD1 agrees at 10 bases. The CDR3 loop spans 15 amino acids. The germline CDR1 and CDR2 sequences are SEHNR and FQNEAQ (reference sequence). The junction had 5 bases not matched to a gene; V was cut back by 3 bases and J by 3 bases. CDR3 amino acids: CASSFYRDRGYEQYF. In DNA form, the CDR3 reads TGTGCCAGCAGCTTTTACCGGGACAGGGGCTACGAGCAGTACTTC.

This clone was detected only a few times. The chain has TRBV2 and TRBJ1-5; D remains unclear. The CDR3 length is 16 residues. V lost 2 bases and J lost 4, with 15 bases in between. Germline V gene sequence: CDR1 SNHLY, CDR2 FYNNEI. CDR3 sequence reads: CASSEWAYMSNQPQHF. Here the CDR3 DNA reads TGTGCCAGCAGTGAATGGGCCTACATGTCTAATCAGCCCCAGCATTTT.

The CDR3 DNA reads as TGTGCCAGCAGCTTGGTGGGGGGACAGTCAGCCTACGAGCAGTACTTC. Its protein is CASSLVGGQSAYEQYF. The rearrangement links TRBV5-5 to TRBJ2-7; D possibly corresponds to TRBD1 (7 bases). The CDR3 runs to 16 residues. The V end lost 0 bases, the J end lost 2 bases, and 15 bases lay between the germline ends. Germline V gene lookup returns CDR1 SGHKS and CDR2 YYEKEE (reference sequence).